A single sample is the source of the 12 T cell receptor beta chains below, sequenced in a study of T cell changes during pregnancy in multiple sclerosis. Here immunoSEQ multiplex PCR was the method, and the copy in TCRdb shows in-frame clones only, minus some. The sample lists 60,000 to 85,000 clones; approximately 94% were seen once. This sample comprised peripheral blood, obtained in the third trimester of pregnancy. These receptors came from a female donor with multiple sclerosis, enrolled in a pregnancy study.

V gene TRBV10-3 combines with J gene TRBJ2-7; tentative D call: TRBD1 (6 bases). The CDR3 length is 14 residues. Between the trimmed V and J ends, which lost 1 base and 2 bases, there was a span of 9 bases. Germline CDR1 and CDR2: ENHRY and SYGVKD. CDR3 loop: CAISEWTATYEQYF. The DNA for the CDR3 is TGTGCCATCAGTGAGTGGACAGCCACCTACGAGCAGTACTTC.

The chain employs TRBV14 and TRBJ2-5; 7 bases fit TRBD2. Germline V gene sequence: CDR1 SGHDN, CDR2 FVKESK. This CDR3 region has 14 residues. The J segment lost 4 bases and the V segment lost 5 bases, leaving 7 bases of the junction unmatched. The CDR3 DNA reads as TGTGCCAGCAGCATTCGACTAGCAGGAGAGACCCAGTACTTC. Amino acids: CASSIRLAGETQYF.

This chain uses TRBV19 with TRBJ2-7; possibly TRBD1 for D (6 bases). The length of the CDR3 is 12 residues. CDR1 and CDR2 from the germline V gene are LNHDA and SQIVND (reference sequence). The ends were cut back, 8 bases at V and 3 bases at J, with 11 bases in the middle. CDR3 in DNA: TGTGCCAGTGGGGACACCATCTACGAGCAGTACTTC. Translated, it gives CASGDTIYEQYF.

On this clone: Different DNA sequences within this sample yield the same CDR3. The chain carries TRBV30 and TRBJ1-1, with a tentative D call TRBD1 (5 bases). Trimming left V 0 bases short and J 2 bases short, with 7 bases between. This CDR3 has 13 amino acids. CDR1 GTSNPN and CDR2 SVGIG come from the germline V gene (reference sequence). The CDR3 DNA sequence: TGTGCCTGGAGTGTAAGGGGAAACACTGAAGCTTTCTTT. As protein: CAWSVRGNTEAFF.

This sequence joins TRBV7-3 and TRBJ2-2; D is possibly TRBD2 (5 bases). There are 15 residues in the CDR3. V was shortened by 5 bases and J by 5 bases, with 15 bases between the two germline ends. Germline values: CDR1 SGHTA, CDR2 FQGTGA. For the CDR3, the DNA is TGTGCCAGCAGCCTAAATGGAGGAGATACCGGGGAGCTGTTTTTT. This gives the protein CASSLNGGDTGELFF.

The chain joins TRBV30 to TRBJ2-1, with D tentatively TRBD2 (5 bases). CDR3 length: 15 residues. V was clipped by 0 bases and J by 7 bases, with 16 bases between them. Germline V gene lookup returns CDR1 GTSNPN and CDR2 SVGIG (reference sequence). As DNA, the CDR3 is TGTGCCTGGAGTGTCAACCTCCTCCTAGCTAATGAGCAGTTCTTC. It encodes CAWSVNLLLANEQFF.

This chain links TRBV6-6 with TRBJ1-6; TRBD1 is a possible D gene (5 bases). The CDR3 has 14 residues. The germline V gene encodes CDR1 MNHNY and CDR2 SVGAGI (reference sequence). V lost 0 bases and J 7 bases, leaving 7 bases between the germline ends. In DNA form, the CDR3 reads TGTGCCAGCAGTTACTCGGGGCTCAATTCACCCCTCCACTTT. Encoded protein: CASSYSGLNSPLHF.

The rearrangement uses TRBV27 and TRBJ1-6; possible D gene TRBD1, 5 bases. This CDR3 has 14 residues. With 7 bases removed from V and 3 bases from J, the gap between germline ends came to 10 bases. Germline V lookup: CDR1 MNHEY, CDR2 SMNVEV (reference sequence). The CDR3 region is CASNRLVYNSPLHF. DNA for the CDR3: TGTGCCAGCAACAGGCTTGTCTATAATTCACCCCTCCACTTT.

This rearrangement joins TRBV27 to TRBJ2-7, with a possible D match to TRBD2 (5 bases). CDR1 and CDR2 from the germline V gene are MNHEY and SMNVEV (reference sequence). This CDR3 region has 14 residues. Trimming took 5 bases from V and 1 from J, leaving 12 bases between them. CDR3 sequence reads: CASSPGLGSYEQYF. The CDR3 DNA sequence: TGTGCCAGCAGTCCTGGACTCGGTTCCTACGAGCAGTACTTC.

The table lists this clone with a count of one. This sequence joins TRBV15 and TRBJ2-7; 8 nucleotides agree with TRBD1. The CDR3 extends over 14 amino acids. Germline V gene data show CDR1 as LNHNV and CDR2 as YYDKDF (reference sequence). The trim removed 8 bases at V and 2 bases at J, leaving 8 bases unmatched. This CDR3 is CATGSTGEPYEQYF. In DNA form, the CDR3 reads TGTGCCACCGGTTCGACAGGGGAGCCCTACGAGCAGTACTTC.

The CDR3 loop reads CASSPAYLGGQYF. CDR3 coding DNA: TGTGCCAGCAGCCCAGCGTACTTGGGGGGACAGTACTTC. The genes are TRBV7-9 and TRBJ2-7, with D perhaps matching TRBD2 (6 bases). The CDR3 loop spans 13 amino acids. Trimming cost V 5 bases and J 10 bases, with 18 bases left between them. CDR1 and CDR2 from the germline V gene are SEHNR and FQNEAQ (reference sequence).

The genes are TRBV5-1 and TRBJ1-1; TRBD1 is a possible D gene (5 bases). The V gene lost 4 bases and the J gene lost 0 bases, with 16 bases spanning the gap. Germline CDR1 and CDR2: SGHRS and YFSETQ. CDR3 size: 16 residues. The CDR3 region is CASSAGGKGMNTEAFF. CDR3 sequence (DNA): TGCGCCAGCAGCGCGGGGGGGAAAGGGATGAACACTGAAGCTTTCTTT.